This entry concerns a single T cell receptor (beta chain). The data belong to a study of blood T cell repertoires in COVID-19. Clones were sequenced by immunoSEQ multiplex PCR, and TCRdb holds only the in-frame ones, with some missing. The sample consists of roughly 300,000 clones, about nine tenths of them appearing once. The length of the CDR3 is 12 residues. Participants, about 18 to 90 years old, spanned about two dozen US areas. Sequences were obtained from PBMCs or T cells enriched from blood (not recorded which). The TCR sequence derives from a man aged 25 to 40 who had recovered from COVID-19. The V gene is TRBV21-1, the J gene TRBJ1-1. TRBV21-1 constitutes a pseudogene. CDR3 bases: TGTGCCAGCAGCCCAAGGGGGGGTGAAGCTTTCTTT. Amino acid sequence: CASSPRGGEAFF.